Listed here are 4 T cell receptor beta chains from one sample, sequenced in a study of response to subunit inactivated influenza vaccine. TCRdb passed the RT-PCR reads through MiXCR, listing each CDR3 protein once. Of around 530,000 distinct CDR3 sequences in the sample, more than 15% were seen once. The starting material was CD4+ T cells sorted from PBMCs, obtained roughly 24 months after vaccination. The receptors stem from a man aged 50 to 69 who received an inactivated influenza vaccine.

In its sample, this clonotype was seen many times. V is TRBV10-2 and J is TRBJ1-6; D is undetermined. This CDR3 spans 14 amino acids. CDR1 and CDR2 (germline): WSHSY, SAAADI. Trimming pared 3 bases from V and 7 bases from J, leaving 10 bases between. The CDR3 region is CASSDWIENSPLHF. The CDR3 bases are TGCGCCAGCAGTGATTGGATAGAGAATTCACCCCTCCACTTT.

Of note for this clonotype: No conserved phenylalanine or tryptophan is present at the end of the CDR3, so a read error is the likely explanation. The chain joins TRBV10-3 to TRBJ2-2; weak D call: TRBD1 (5 bases). V gave up 0 bases and J gave up 1 base, with 6 bases separating them. Germline assignment: CDR1 ENHRY and CDR2 SYGVKD. CDR3 length equals 15 residues. The CDR3 spells CAISESTVNTGELFL. Written as DNA, the CDR3 is TGTGCCATCAGTGAGTCGACAGTGAACACCGGGGAGCTGTTTTTA.

The gene calls are TRBV7-2 and TRBJ2-3, with D unresolved. This CDR3 is built from 14 residues. CDR1 and CDR2 from the germline V gene are SGHTA and FQGNSA. The ends were cut back, 3 bases at V and 0 bases at J, with 7 bases in the middle. The CDR3 DNA is TGTGCCAGCAGCTTCCAGATGAGCACAGATACGCAGTATTTT. Its translation is CASSFQMSTDTQYF.

V and J are TRBV20-1 and TRBJ2-3, with D perhaps being TRBD1 or TRBD2 (8 bases each). The CDR3 extends over 14 amino acids. Germline-derived CDR1 and CDR2 are DFQATT and SNEGSKA (reference sequence). V lost 3 bases, J lost 3 bases, and 13 bases lay in between. The CDR3 is CSASSGTGTDTQYF. In nucleotides, the CDR3 is TGCAGTGCTAGTAGCGGGACAGGTACAGATACGCAGTATTTT.